This passage covers 7 T cell receptor beta chains from one sample sequenced in a study of T cell repertoires in cytomegalovirus infection. TCRdb ran MiXCR on the reads and lists one entry per CDR3 protein. Among almost 500,000 distinct CDR3 sequences listed, approximately 11% were seen once. The sample taken for sequencing was PBMCs. These receptors were collected from a human donor in good health (CMV status not recorded). Some clones in this sample may be carry-over from other donors' samples.

This clonotype was observed at least ten times. The chain links TRBV12-5 to TRBJ1-1, with 10 nucleotides matching TRBD1. This CDR3 comprises 15 residues. CDR1 is LGHNT, CDR2 FRNRAP, per germline. V trimming: 2 bases; J trimming: 7 bases; junction bases outside the gene matches: 7. CDR3 nucleotides: TGTGCTAGTGGTTTGTCGGGACAGGGGATAATTGAAGCTTTCTTT. This sequence encodes CASGLSGQGIIEAFF. Together with reference TRBV12-5 and TRBJ1-1, the CDR3 gives the full variable domain: DARVTQTPRHKVTEMGQEVTMRCQPILGHNTVFWYRQTMMQGLELLAYFRNRAPLDDSGMPKDRFSAEMPDATLATLKIQPSEPRDSAVYFCASGLSGQGIIEAFFGQGTRLTVV.

The table lists this clonotype with many counts. The V and J genes are TRBV12-3 or TRBV12-4 and TRBJ2-7, with 8 bases that match TRBD1. CDR3 length: 13 residues. V lost 2 bases to trimming and J lost 8 bases; unmatched junction nucleotides: 5. CDR3 sequence (DNA): TGTGCCAGCAGTTTAAGAACAGGGGGAAAGCAGTACTTC. Amino acid sequence: CASSLRTGGKQYF.

The chain combines TRBV9 with TRBJ2-1, with D unresolved. Looked up from germline, CDR1 is SGDLS and CDR2 is YYNGEE. Trimming pared 3 bases from V and 7 bases from J, leaving 14 bases between. The CDR3 loop spans 14 amino acids. In DNA, the CDR3 is TGTGCCAGCAGCGCTGCCCCCACAGATAATGAGCAGTTCTTC. Translating gives CASSAAPTDNEQFF.

This clonotype occurred many times. The chain uses TRBV19 and TRBJ1-2; 7 nucleotides line up with TRBD1. The CDR3 totals 13 residues. In germline, CDR1 is LNHDA, CDR2 SQIVND (reference sequence). Germline trimming cut 6 bases from V and 7 bases from J; bases unmatched to any gene: 8. The CDR3 reads CASSPTGVGGYTF. Here the CDR3 DNA reads TGTGCCAGTAGCCCTACAGGGGTCGGTGGCTACACCTTC.

V is TRBV28 and J is TRBJ2-5, with D unresolved. This CDR3 region has 13 residues. CDR1 is MDHEN, CDR2 SYDVKM, per germline. V lost 10 bases and J 0 bases, leaving 12 bases between the germline ends. The CDR3 coding sequence is TGTGCCACCCAAACAGCGCACCAAGAGACCCAGTACTTC. It codes for CATQTAHQETQYF.

J is TRBJ1-6 and V is TRBV4-2, with no clear D. Trimming pared 0 bases from V and 5 bases from J, leaving 11 bases between. Germline-derived CDR1 and CDR2 are LGHNA and YNFKEQ. CDR3 size: 16 residues. The CDR3 sequence: CASSQEVGVHNSPLHF. In DNA, the CDR3 is TGTGCCAGCAGCCAAGAGGTTGGGGTCCATAATTCACCCCTCCACTTT.

The chain is built from TRBV6-6 and TRBJ1-2; TRBD1 aligns across 7 bases. This CDR3 comprises 18 residues. Germline-derived CDR1 and CDR2 are MNHNY and SVGAGI (reference sequence). J gave up 0 bases and V 2 bases, and 12 bases lay outside the gene matches. CDR3 DNA: TGTGCCAGCAGTTACCCTCCCGAAACAGGGGTCCCTAACTATGGCTACACCTTC. This gives the protein CASSYPPETGVPNYGYTF.